Detailed here is one T cell receptor (beta chain). Per germline, CDR1 PRHDT and CDR2 FYEKMQ (reference sequence). Trimming removed 7 bases from V and 5 bases from J; junction bases left unmatched: 9. There are 15 residues in the CDR3. This record belongs to a study of blood T cell repertoires in COVID-19. Some clones are missing from TCRdb's copy, which holds only in-frame ones; the method was immunoSEQ multiplex PCR. Of 200,000 to 250,000 clones listed, 70% to 90% are singletons. This chain uses TRBV13 with TRBJ2-5; 11 bases are a match to TRBD2. This receptor was obtained from a woman between 18 and 30 years old who had recovered from COVID-19. Material for sequencing was peripheral blood. The CDR3 DNA follows: TGTGCCAGCAAACCTACGGGACTAGCGGAGGAGACCCAGTACTTC. It encodes CASKPTGLAEETQYF.